The 28 T cell receptor beta chains reported below all come from one sample, sequenced in a study of T-cell memory formation after mild COVID-19. TCRdb recomputed calls from the 5' RACE reads with MiXCR, one row per CDR3 protein. The sample consists of 100,000 to 150,000 distinct CDR3 sequences, about 6% of them appearing once. The sequenced sample was PBMCs or a T cell subset sorted from them (not recorded which). All receptors derive from an adult woman who had mild COVID-19 (a few samples of this study predate the infection). Cell type and time point are not known.

This clonotype came up many times. V gene TRBV7-2 combines with J gene TRBJ1-2; D unresolved. There are 13 residues in the CDR3. V was pared by 3 bases and J by 3 bases, with 8 bases between. The V gene's germline CDR1 is SGHTA and CDR2 FQGNSA. The CDR3 loop reads CASSLTVDYGYTF. The CDR3 coding sequence is TGTGCCAGCAGCTTGACGGTGGACTATGGCTACACCTTC.

In this sample, this clonotype turned up many times. V is TRBV18 and J is TRBJ1-1; D gene uncertain. Germline values: CDR1 KGHSH, CDR2 LQKENI. V lost 3 bases and J lost 3, with 11 bases in between. The length of the CDR3 is 14 residues. CDR3 loop: CASSPRPQYTEAFF. DNA of the CDR3: TGTGCCAGCTCACCCCGACCCCAATACACTGAAGCTTTCTTT.

The gene calls are TRBV20-1 and TRBJ1-1, with 10 nucleotides matching TRBD1. Germline assignment: CDR1 DFQATT and CDR2 SNEGSKA (reference sequence). This CDR3 has 14 residues. The J segment lost 10 bases and the V segment lost 0 bases, leaving 8 bases of the junction unmatched. CDR3 region: CSARDKTGGSGAFF. The DNA of the CDR3 is TGCAGTGCTAGAGATAAGACAGGGGGCTCTGGAGCTTTCTTT.

This clonotype was detected many times. The CDR3 spells CASSQLTGGISPLHF. Here the CDR3 DNA reads TGCGCCAGCAGCCAGTTGACAGGGGGGATTTCACCCCTCCACTTT. The chain recombines TRBV4-3 with TRBJ1-6; TRBD1 matches 9 bases. The trim removed 3 bases at V and 9 bases at J, leaving 6 bases unmatched. This CDR3 has 15 amino acids. Germline assignment: CDR1 LGHNA and CDR2 YSLEER.

This clonotype was picked up many times. V is TRBV7-9 and J is TRBJ1-2, with TRBD1 identical over 7 bases. The CDR3 is made up of 15 amino acids. Looked up from germline, CDR1 is SEHNR and CDR2 is FQNEAQ (reference sequence). The V and J ends lost 6 bases and 3 bases, in that order; junction bases with no gene match: 10. The CDR3 sequence is CASSAQAGGYYGYTF. The CDR3 DNA sequence: TGTGCCAGCAGTGCCCAAGCAGGGGGTTACTATGGCTACACCTTC.

The rearrangement uses TRBV12-3 or TRBV12-4 and TRBJ2-7; TRBD2 matches at 11 bases. With V trimmed by 8 bases and J by 3 bases, 9 bases remained unmatched. The CDR3 extends over 15 amino acids. CDR3 loop: CASHTSGRSGYEQYF. CDR3 nucleotide sequence: TGTGCCAGCCATACTAGCGGGAGAAGCGGCTACGAGCAGTACTTC.

Many counts were recorded for this clonotype. The junction differs from germline at one of its ends, possibly a read error. The J gene is TRBJ2-7, the V gene TRBV13; 10 nucleotides line up with TRBD1. Germline V gene sequence: CDR1 PRHDT, CDR2 FYEKMQ (reference sequence). CDR3 length: 14 amino acids. The CDR3 region has the DNA TGTGCCAGCAGCTCTCCTCCCTTTGACAGGGGGCAGCGGTTC. This gives the protein CASSSPPFDRGQRF.

This clonotype appeared many times. This chain connects TRBV7-9 to TRBJ2-5; 7 bases are shared with TRBD2. The CDR3 is 12 residues long. V was pared by 4 bases and J by 5 bases, with 1 base of the junction left unmatched. Germline V gives CDR1 SEHNR, CDR2 FQNEAQ (reference sequence). The CDR3 nucleotides read TGTGCCAGCAGCTGGGGGGGTGAGACCCAGTACTTC. Its translation: CASSWGGETQYF. Looking up the rest from reference TRBV7-9 and TRBJ2-5 gives the full variable domain: DTGVSQNPRHKITKRGQNVTFRCDPISEHNRLYWYRQTLGQGPEFLTYFQNEAQLEKSRLLSDRFSAERPKGSFSTLEIQRTEQGDSAMYLCASSWGGETQYFGPGTRLLVL.

The chain joins TRBV20-1 to TRBJ2-7; 12 positions agree with TRBD2. Trimming at V came to 3 bases and at J to 7 bases, leaving 7 bases not matched to a gene. The CDR3 has 14 residues. Per germline, CDR1 DFQATT and CDR2 SNEGSKA (reference sequence). This chain's CDR3 is CSARTSGRGWEQYF. As DNA, the CDR3 is TGCAGTGCTAGGACTAGCGGGAGAGGCTGGGAGCAGTACTTC.

This clonotype was counted many times. CDR3 residues: CASSLGQVASTDTQYF. CDR3 bases: TGTGCCAGCAGCCTGGGACAGGTCGCTAGCACAGATACGCAGTATTTT. The J gene is TRBJ2-3, the V gene TRBV7-2; 8 bases agree with TRBD1. CDR3 size: 16 residues. Germline CDR1 SGHTA, CDR2 FQGNSA. J lost 0 bases, V lost 5 bases, and 7 bases had no gene match.

This clonotype was seen only a few times. In DNA form, the CDR3 reads TGTGCCAGCAGCCAAGATGTGGCCTATAATTCACCCCTCCACTTT. Amino acids: CASSQDVAYNSPLHF. The rearrangement joins TRBV4-2 to TRBJ1-6; D ambiguous. Germline V gives CDR1 LGHNA, CDR2 YNFKEQ. The germline V and J ends were trimmed by 0 bases and 2 bases, with 5 bases remaining between them. The CDR3 sequence is 15 residues long.

Ten or more counts support this clonotype. The V gene is TRBV7-9, the J gene TRBJ2-3; D possibly corresponds to TRBD1 (6 bases). CDR1 and CDR2 from the germline V gene are SEHNR and FQNEAQ (reference sequence). Trimming pared 5 bases from V and 6 bases from J, leaving 15 bases between. The CDR3 is made up of 14 amino acids. The CDR3 region is CASSAGQRGDTQYF. CDR3 coding DNA: TGTGCCAGCAGCGCTGGACAGCGCGGGGATACGCAGTATTTT.

The chain employs TRBV18 and TRBJ2-3, with 9 bases matching TRBD2. Germline lookup yields CDR1 KGHSH and CDR2 LQKENI. Trimming at V came to 3 bases and at J to 2 bases, leaving 9 bases not matched to a gene. The CDR3 consists of 17 residues. For the CDR3, the DNA is TGTGCCAGCTCACCCCCTAGCGGGAACCCCCTCACAGATACGCAGTATTTT. Translation: CASSPPSGNPLTDTQYF.

This chain links TRBV6-1 with TRBJ2-6, with D possibly being TRBD1 (6 bases). V was pared by 1 base and J by 2 bases, with 15 bases between. Looked up from germline, CDR1 is MNHNS and CDR2 is SASEGT. The CDR3 has 18 residues. The CDR3 sequence: CASSEGITGLTGANVLTF. The CDR3 DNA reads TGTGCCAGCAGTGAAGGGATAACAGGGCTTACTGGGGCCAACGTCCTGACTTTC.

This clonotype was counted many times. The CDR3 DNA reads as TGTGCCAGCAGCTTAGCGGGGGGGACAGGTGGAAACACCATATATTTT. Translation gives CASSLAGGTGGNTIYF. V and J are TRBV7-2 and TRBJ1-3, with 8 positions matching TRBD1. CDR3 length: 16 amino acids. The junction had 4 bases not matched to a gene; V was cut back by 0 bases and J by 3 bases. Looked up from germline, CDR1 is SGHTA and CDR2 is FQGNSA. Full variable domain (remainder filled in from reference TRBV7-2 and TRBJ1-3): GAGVSQSPSNKVTEKGKDVELRCDPISGHTALYWYRQSLGQGLEFLIYFQGNSAPDKSGLPSDRFSAERTGGSVSTLTIQRTQQEDSAVYLCASSLAGGTGGNTIYFGEGSWLTVV.

The table lists this clonotype with many counts. V and J are TRBV9 and TRBJ2-5; D ambiguous. Germline CDR1 is SGDLS and CDR2 is YYNGEE. CDR3 length equals 14 residues. Trimming left V 0 bases short and J 0 bases short, with 6 bases between. The CDR3 region has the DNA TGTGCCAGCAGCGTAGACAAGTACCAAGAGACCCAGTACTTC. It is translated as CASSVDKYQETQYF.

In its sample, this clonotype was seen a few times. V and J are TRBV5-1 and TRBJ2-6; the D gene is possibly TRBD1 (6 bases). This CDR3 has 15 amino acids. Germline CDR1 is SGHRS and CDR2 is YFSETQ. The ends were cut back, 4 bases at V and 2 bases at J, with 10 bases in the middle. The CDR3 DNA sequence: TGCGCCAGCAGCCCACAGGGAGCTGGGGCCAACGTCCTGACTTTC. Its protein is CASSPQGAGANVLTF.

This clonotype was detected only a few times. The chain couples TRBV7-2 to TRBJ2-1, with 8 bases lining up with TRBD2. CDR1 SGHTA and CDR2 FQGNSA come from the germline V gene. The ends lost 5 bases at V and 3 bases at J; junction bases unmatched: 6. This CDR3 contains 15 residues. The CDR3 DNA sequence: TGTGCCAGCAGCCGAGCGGGGGCCAACTACAATGAGCAGTTCTTC. Its protein is CASSRAGANYNEQFF.

This clonotype has ten or more counts. The rearrangement uses TRBV10-3 and TRBJ2-1; the D gene could be TRBD1 or TRBD2 (6 bases each). Germline CDR1 is ENHRY and CDR2 is SYGVKD. The CDR3 is made up of 14 amino acids. The ends were cut back, 8 bases at V and 8 bases at J, with 19 bases in the middle. The CDR3: CAIRRDSSGDEQFF. CDR3 DNA sequence: TGTGCCATCCGGAGGGACTCTTCAGGGGATGAGCAGTTCTTC.

In DNA, the CDR3 is TGCGCCAGCAGCCAAGAACTCGGCTCCAGCGGGATAGATACGCAGTATTTT. It is translated as CASSQELGSSGIDTQYF. The chain couples TRBV4-1 to TRBJ2-3; TRBD2 agrees at 7 bases. The CDR3 consists of 17 residues. CDR1 and CDR2 (germline): MGHRA, YSYEKL. J lost 5 bases, V lost 0 bases, and 11 bases had no gene match.

This clonotype has just a few counts. The chain has TRBV6-2 or TRBV6-3 and TRBJ2-1; TRBD2 aligns across 13 bases. CDR1 and CDR2 from the germline V gene are MNHEY and SVGEGT. This CDR3 is built from 15 residues. The trim removed 6 bases at V and 9 bases at J, leaving 8 bases unmatched. In nucleotides, the CDR3 is TGTGCCAGCAGGCGACTAGCGGGAGGACGAAGTGAGCAGTTCTTC. As protein: CASRRLAGGRSEQFF.

This clonotype was found many times. V usage is TRBV7-9 and J usage is TRBJ2-7; 11 bases align to TRBD2. This CDR3 spans 18 amino acids. V lost 5 bases, J lost 4 bases, and 16 bases stayed unmatched. Germline V gene data show CDR1 as SEHNR and CDR2 as FQNEAQ (reference sequence). The CDR3 nucleotides are TGTGCCAGCAGCCTTCCGGGGACTAGCGGCACTACGCCTTACGAGCAGTACTTC. Its translation: CASSLPGTSGTTPYEQYF.

The V call is TRBV7-2, the J call TRBJ2-7; D remains ambiguous. Trimming took 5 bases from V and 2 from J, leaving 16 bases between them. Germline V lookup: CDR1 SGHTA, CDR2 FQGNSA. This CDR3 comprises 15 residues. Here the CDR3 reads CASSPASGAAYEQYF. The CDR3 DNA reads TGTGCCAGCAGCCCAGCCTCGGGCGCCGCCTACGAGCAGTACTTC.

This clonotype occurred a few times. The chain carries TRBV11-2 and TRBJ1-1; D remains ambiguous. Between the trimmed V and J ends, which lost 2 bases and 0 bases, there was a span of 10 bases. The CDR3 is made up of 15 amino acids. Germline CDR1 reads SGHAT; CDR2 reads FQNNGV. CDR3 nucleotides: TGTGCCAGCAGCTTACTGGGCGGGGTGAACACTGAAGCTTTCTTT. It specifies CASSLLGGVNTEAFF.

The chain carries TRBV9 and TRBJ2-5; D might be TRBD2 (6 bases). This CDR3 has 15 amino acids. Trimming took off 1 base at V and 5 bases at J, with 15 bases between the two ends. Germline lookup yields CDR1 SGDLS and CDR2 YYNGEE. CDR3 residues: CASSVRPREVETQYF. The CDR3 DNA is TGTGCCAGCAGCGTACGTCCCAGGGAGGTGGAGACCCAGTACTTC.

This clonotype occurred many times. This chain joins TRBV5-1 and TRBJ1-1; D unclear. CDR1 and CDR2 from the germline V gene are SGHRS and YFSETQ. V shed 3 bases and J shed 1 base, with 10 bases lying between them. The CDR3 is 14 residues long. CDR3 amino acids: CASSSGTENTEAFF. CDR3 nucleotides: TGCGCCAGCAGCTCGGGCACCGAGAACACTGAAGCTTTCTTT. Based on the CDR3 plus reference TRBV5-1 and TRBJ1-1, the full variable domain is KAGVTQTPRYLIKTRGQQVTLSCSPISGHRSVSWYQQTPGQGLQFLFEYFSETQRNKGNFPGRFSGRQFSNSRSEMNVSTLELGDSALYLCASSSGTENTEAFFGQGTRLTVV.

DNA of the CDR3: TGTGCCATCAGAGGGGGACTAGCGGGAGGATCCTACAATGAGCAGTTCTTC. Translated, it gives CAIRGGLAGGSYNEQFF. The genes are TRBV10-3 and TRBJ2-1; 15 bases are shared with TRBD2. V shed 6 bases, J shed 1 base, and the junction held 4 bases outside the gene matches. This CDR3 is 17 amino acids long. Germline V gives CDR1 ENHRY, CDR2 SYGVKD.

In its sample, this clonotype was seen many times. This chain uses TRBV5-1 with TRBJ2-7; possibly TRBD1 for D (5 bases). Per germline, CDR1 SGHRS and CDR2 YFSETQ. Trimming stripped 1 base from V and 1 base from J, with 9 bases between. The CDR3 length is 14 residues. The CDR3 sequence: CASSLSSGSYEQYF. CDR3 nucleotide sequence: TGCGCCAGCAGCTTGTCATCAGGGTCCTACGAGCAGTACTTC.